These 17 T cell receptor beta chains share one sample of origin, sequenced in a study of response to subunit inactivated influenza vaccine. TCRdb re-called the RT-PCR reads with MiXCR, one entry per CDR3 protein. Found here are hundreds of thousands of distinct CDR3 sequences, 12% to 15% of them singletons; the top ten hold 6% to 9.5%. Source: PBMCs from blood, taken around 14 days before vaccination. These receptors were taken from a man in his fifties who received an inactivated influenza vaccine.

This clonotype occurred a few times. The V gene is TRBV7-2, the J gene TRBJ1-4; perhaps TRBD1 as D (5 bases). V was trimmed by 5 bases and J by 7 bases, leaving 11 bases between them. The germline V gene has CDR1 SGHTA and CDR2 FQGNSA. The CDR3 spans 13 residues. CDR3 residues: CASSPNRIEKLFF. The CDR3 nucleotides read TGTGCCAGCAGCCCTAACAGGATTGAAAAACTGTTTTTT.

This clonotype turned up a few times. The chain is built from TRBV5-4 and TRBJ2-5, with 11 bases matching TRBD1. The CDR3 is made up of 15 amino acids. CDR1 and CDR2 from the germline V gene are SGHNT and YYREEE (reference sequence). The V and J ends lost 4 bases and 2 bases, in that order; junction bases with no gene match: 4. CDR3 sequence (DNA): TGTGCCAGCAGCACGGGACAGGGGGTTCAAGAGACCCAGTACTTC. Amino acid sequence: CASSTGQGVQETQYF.

A note on this clonotype: Its ends do not fully match the called genes, so a read error is possible. The chain is built from TRBV3-1 and TRBJ1-2; 10 nucleotides align to TRBD1. Germline CDR1 is LGHDT and CDR2 is YNNKEL (reference sequence). The CDR3 has 15 residues. CDR3 sequence: CASTQTRTGGDGYTF. CDR3 sequence (DNA): TGTGCCAGCACCCAAACCCGGACAGGGGGAGATGGCTACACCTTC.

This clonotype was counted ten times or more. J is TRBJ2-1 and V is TRBV29-1, with D tentatively TRBD2 (5 bases). Per the germline V gene, CDR1 is SQVTM and CDR2 is ANQGSEA. The CDR3 totals 16 residues. V was pared by 7 bases and J by 0 bases, with 19 bases between. The CDR3 region is CSASKVAGYSYNEQFF. Written as DNA, the CDR3 is TGCAGCGCTTCGAAGGTTGCGGGTTACTCCTACAATGAGCAGTTCTTC.

The V call is TRBV29-1, the J call TRBJ2-5; tentative D call: TRBD2 (5 bases). The CDR3 contains 12 residues. Germline CDR1 is SQVTM and CDR2 is ANQGSEA. Trimming stripped 7 bases from V and 1 base from J, with 10 bases between. Here the CDR3 DNA reads TGCAGCGCTGCCGGGATCCAAGAGACCCAGTACTTC. Its protein product is CSAAGIQETQYF.

This clonotype has more than one count but fewer than ten. Germline and junction disagree at one end, which may indicate a read error. This rearrangement joins TRBV6-1 to TRBJ2-1; D might be TRBD1 (6 bases). This CDR3 spans 15 amino acids. Germline CDR1 and CDR2: MNHNS and SASEGT. Written as DNA, the CDR3 is TGCGCCAGCAGCAAGGACAGCCCCTCCTACAATGAGCAGTTCTTC. This codes for CASSKDSPSYNEQFF.

This clonotype was counted a few times. This CDR3 reads CAIGGTGTTNEKLFF. CDR3 coding DNA: TGTGCCATCGGGGGGACAGGGACAACTAATGAAAAACTGTTTTTT. The chain joins TRBV10-3 to TRBJ1-4; 9 bases map to TRBD1. The V and J ends lost 8 bases and 0 bases, in that order; junction bases with no gene match: 4. Germline lookup yields CDR1 ENHRY and CDR2 SYGVKD. The CDR3 has 15 residues.

CDR3 residues: CSGTGPNTDTQYF. Written as DNA, the CDR3 is TGCAGCGGTACAGGGCCAAACACAGATACGCAGTATTTT. The rearrangement joins TRBV29-1 to TRBJ2-3; possibly TRBD1 for D (6 bases). Trimming took off 7 bases at V and 2 bases at J, with 13 bases between the two ends. CDR3 size: 13 residues. Germline CDR1 reads SQVTM; CDR2 reads ANQGSEA.

This chain links TRBV11-2 with TRBJ2-7; no reliable D call. CDR3 length equals 13 residues. The ends were cut back, 5 bases at V and 4 bases at J, with 12 bases in the middle. Germline V lookup: CDR1 SGHAT, CDR2 FQNNGV. CDR3 nucleotides: TGTGCCAGCAGCAATCGGGTGGGGTACGAGCAGTACTTC. Its protein is CASSNRVGYEQYF.

The V call is TRBV12-3 or TRBV12-4, the J call TRBJ2-2; possible D gene TRBD1, 6 bases. This CDR3 comprises 15 residues. The V end lost 3 bases, the J end lost 1 base, and 9 bases lay between the germline ends. CDR3 nucleotides: TGTGCCAGCAGTTTCTGGGGACAGAACACCGGGGAGCTGTTTTTT. It is translated as CASSFWGQNTGELFF.

In its sample, this clonotype was seen a few times. V is TRBV20-1 and J is TRBJ1-1; maybe TRBD1 (6 bases). The V end was cut by 6 bases, the J end by 3 bases, with 11 bases between. CDR3 size: 12 residues. Germline V gene sequence: CDR1 DFQATT, CDR2 SNEGSKA (reference sequence). Here the CDR3 reads CSATTGYTEAFF. The CDR3 DNA follows: TGCAGTGCGACTACAGGGTACACTGAAGCTTTCTTT.

The chain uses TRBV20-1 and TRBJ2-7; D could derive from TRBD1 or TRBD2 (5 bases each). Germline V lookup: CDR1 DFQATT, CDR2 SNEGSKA (reference sequence). V was trimmed by 6 bases and J by 2 bases, leaving 14 bases between them. The CDR3 length is 13 residues. CDR3 amino acids: CSAGKGRTYEQYF. CDR3 coding DNA: TGCAGTGCCGGGAAGGGGCGGACCTACGAGCAGTACTTC.

The chain recombines TRBV4-3 with TRBJ2-2; no firm D call. CDR3 length equals 16 residues. The V gene's germline CDR1 is LGHNA and CDR2 YSLEER. Trimming took off 1 base at V and 1 base at J, with 10 bases between the two ends. This CDR3 reads CASSQVVRQNTGELFF. The CDR3 DNA reads as TGCGCCAGCAGCCAAGTAGTCAGGCAGAACACCGGGGAGCTGTTTTTT.

A few counts support this clonotype. V is TRBV27 and J is TRBJ2-7, with a possible D match to TRBD1 (6 bases). The germline V and J ends were trimmed by 8 bases and 4 bases, with 15 bases remaining between them. This CDR3 comprises 13 residues. The germline V gene has CDR1 MNHEY and CDR2 SMNVEV (reference sequence). CDR3 loop: CASRQGFGYEQYF. CDR3 DNA sequence: TGTGCCAGCCGGCAGGGGTTCGGATACGAGCAGTACTTC.

The CDR3 sequence is CASSQEGFNEQFF. DNA of the CDR3: TGCGCCAGCAGCCAAGAAGGGTTTAATGAGCAGTTCTTC. This chain connects TRBV4-1 to TRBJ2-1; D not certain. Germline V gene sequence: CDR1 MGHRA, CDR2 YSYEKL. The CDR3 consists of 13 residues. Trimming shortened V by 0 bases and J by 7 bases, and 7 bases separated the two germline ends.

The chain carries TRBV9 and TRBJ2-3; D possibly matches TRBD1 or TRBD2 (5 bases each). CDR3 length: 14 residues. From germline, CDR1 is SGDLS and CDR2 YYNGEE. V lost 1 base, J lost 8 bases, and 14 bases lay in between. This CDR3 reads CASSVLEGYGTQYF. CDR3 coding DNA: TGTGCCAGCAGCGTACTAGAGGGGTACGGTACGCAGTATTTT. Based on the CDR3 plus reference TRBV9 and TRBJ2-3, the full variable domain is DSGVTQTPKHLITATGQRVTLRCSPRSGDLSVYWYQQSLDQGLQFLIQYYNGEERAKGNILERFSAQQFPDLHSELNLSSLELGDSALYFCASSVLEGYGTQYFGPGTRLTVL.

V and J are TRBV2 and TRBJ2-5, with D possibly TRBD1 on 6 matching bases. CDR1 and CDR2 (germline): SNHLY, FYNNEI. The germline V and J ends were trimmed by 2 bases and 7 bases, with 14 bases remaining between them. The CDR3 spans 14 residues. The chain's CDR3 is CASSESGTLVTQYF. Written as DNA, the CDR3 is TGTGCCAGCAGTGAATCCGGGACACTCGTGACCCAGTACTTC.